The 18 T cell receptor beta chains below all came from one sample that was sequenced in a study of T cells after yellow fever vaccination. TCRdb reprocessed the 5' RACE reads with MiXCR, giving one entry per CDR3 protein. The sample has fewer than 90,000 distinct CDR3 sequences, around 6.9% seen once. Source: CD8+ T cells sorted from PBMCs, taken 4 to 6 days after the first yellow fever vaccination. These receptors were taken from a man aged 18 to 29 who received the YFV17D yellow fever vaccine.

This clonotype was picked up a small number of times. The chain combines TRBV6-5 with TRBJ1-4, with unresolved D. The ends were cut back, 0 bases at V and 3 bases at J, with 11 bases in the middle. This CDR3 has 16 amino acids. Looked up from germline, CDR1 is MNHEY and CDR2 is SVGAGI. CDR3 loop: CASSYSEAPPNEKLFF. DNA of the CDR3: TGTGCCAGCAGTTACTCGGAGGCCCCCCCTAATGAAAAACTGTTTTTT.

At least ten counts were recorded for this clonotype. The chain joins TRBV7-2 to TRBJ2-1; 9 positions agree with TRBD2. With 1 base clipped from V and 2 bases from J, the junction kept 6 bases outside the gene matches. CDR1 is SGHTA, CDR2 FQGNSA, per germline. The CDR3 spans 17 residues. CDR3 sequence (DNA): TGTGCCAGCAGCTTAGGGCTAGCGGGGAACCCCTACAATGAGCAGTTCTTC. Protein product: CASSLGLAGNPYNEQFF.

Many counts were recorded for this clonotype. The gene calls are TRBV12-3 or TRBV12-4 and TRBJ2-6, with TRBD1 as a possible D gene (6 bases). The CDR3 is 17 amino acids. V dropped 5 bases and J dropped 0 bases, with 14 bases sitting between them. DNA of the CDR3: TGTGCCAGCAGTCTCGGACAGTTTTTCTCTGGGGCCAACGTCCTGACTTTC. The encoded protein is CASSLGQFFSGANVLTF.

The chain is built from TRBV12-3 or TRBV12-4 and TRBJ2-1; D is possibly TRBD1 (5 bases). This CDR3 is built from 13 residues. With 7 bases removed from V and 12 bases from J, the gap between germline ends came to 19 bases. The CDR3 DNA is TGTGCCAGCAAAAGGGGTTGGATTGGTGGGCAGTTCTTC. Translating it yields CASKRGWIGGQFF.

This clonotype was counted at least ten times. V gene TRBV12-3 or TRBV12-4 combines with J gene TRBJ2-7, with D tentatively TRBD1 (5 bases). With 5 bases removed from V and 3 bases from J, the gap between germline ends came to 14 bases. The CDR3 covers 14 residues. The CDR3 DNA reads TGTGCCAGCAGTCTGGGGCGGACGGTCTACGAGCAGTACTTC. This translates into CASSLGRTVYEQYF.

In this sample, this clonotype turned up a few times. This sequence may be a read error, since a much larger clone differs from it by one base. Here the CDR3 reads CASSKRGGTDTQYF. The CDR3 DNA reads TGTGCCAGCAGTAAGCGGGGGGGCACAGATACGCAGTATTTT. The rearrangement joins TRBV27 to TRBJ2-3; TRBD2 aligns across 9 bases. J was trimmed by 1 base and V by 5 bases; bases with no gene match: 1. This CDR3 is 14 amino acids long. From germline, CDR1 is MNHEY and CDR2 SMNVEV (reference sequence).

Ten or more counts support this clonotype. This sequence joins TRBV7-6 and TRBJ2-3, with TRBD2 matching over 8 bases. V gave up 1 base and J gave up 1 base; unmatched junction bases: 1. CDR3 length: 15 amino acids. CDR1 is SGHVS and CDR2 is FNYEAQ in the germline V gene. CDR3 bases: TGTGCCAGCAGCTTAGAAGCGGGGGGCACAGATACGCAGTATTTT. Its protein product is CASSLEAGGTDTQYF.

This clonotype came up many times. The CDR3 region has the DNA TGTGCCAGCAGCCCACTAGCGGGACCTCCACAGGGTACGCAGTATTTT. It yields the protein CASSPLAGPPQGTQYF. V gene TRBV7-9 combines with J gene TRBJ2-3; 10 nucleotides align to TRBD2. Germline-derived CDR1 and CDR2 are SEHNR and FQNEAQ (reference sequence). Unmatched junction bases numbered 13, after V lost 5 bases and J lost 8 bases. CDR3 length equals 16 residues.

This sequence joins TRBV20-1 and TRBJ2-2, with D possibly matching TRBD1 (6 bases). This CDR3 spans 12 amino acids. Per the germline V gene, CDR1 is DFQATT and CDR2 is SNEGSKA (reference sequence). V was trimmed by 5 bases and J by 6 bases, leaving 10 bases between them. CDR3 nucleotide sequence: TGCAGTGCTCGCAGGGGCCCCGGGGAGCTGTTTTTT. It codes for CSARRGPGELFF.

This clonotype showed up many times. The chain has TRBV28 and TRBJ2-2; D gene unclear. Trimming left V 2 bases short and J 5 bases short, with 12 bases between. Germline CDR1 reads MDHEN; CDR2 reads SYDVKM. The CDR3 sequence is 15 residues long. The CDR3 sequence is CASSLGARETGELFF. The CDR3 DNA sequence: TGTGCCAGCAGTTTAGGCGCTAGAGAAACCGGGGAGCTGTTTTTT.

The V call is TRBV13, the J call TRBJ1-2; 8 bases fit TRBD1. Germline V CDR1 and CDR2: PRHDT, FYEKMQ (reference sequence). The CDR3 totals 14 residues. V dropped 4 bases and J dropped 4; count of bases not matched to a gene: 5. The CDR3 spells CASSSLGQAYGYTF. The CDR3, as DNA: TGTGCCAGCAGCTCTTTGGGACAGGCCTATGGCTACACCTTC.

The chain employs TRBV4-2 and TRBJ2-5, with D tentatively TRBD2 (7 bases). Germline assignment: CDR1 LGHNA and CDR2 YNFKEQ. Trimming cost V 1 base and J 3 bases, with 12 bases left between them. This CDR3 region has 15 residues. The CDR3 DNA sequence: TGTGCCAGCAGCCAAGGGGGGGGCCTGAAAGAGACCCAGTACTTC. This codes for CASSQGGGLKETQYF.

The V call is TRBV5-1, the J call TRBJ2-1; 10 bases map to TRBD1. Germline V gene lookup returns CDR1 SGHRS and CDR2 YFSETQ. The CDR3 runs 16 residues. Unmatched junction bases numbered 10, after V lost 4 bases and J lost 6 bases. CDR3 sequence: CASSGRDRGNSNEQFF. As DNA, the CDR3 is TGCGCCAGCAGCGGCCGGGACAGGGGAAATTCCAATGAGCAGTTCTTC.

There are many counts of this clonotype. This chain uses TRBV12-3 or TRBV12-4 with TRBJ2-1, with 7 bases lining up with TRBD2. The CDR3 sequence is 13 residues long. V was clipped by 1 base and J by 9 bases; unmatched bases: 3. CDR3 sequence reads: CASSLGLAGEQFF. In DNA, the CDR3 is TGTGCCAGCAGTTTAGGACTAGCAGGTGAGCAGTTCTTC.

This clonotype has at least ten counts. This chain uses TRBV28 with TRBJ2-3; 7 nucleotides match TRBD1. Germline V gives CDR1 MDHEN, CDR2 SYDVKM. Trimming cost V 7 bases and J 2 bases; bases outside gene matches: 9. This CDR3 contains 15 residues. The CDR3 DNA follows: TGTGCCAGCACTCCGGGACAGCTAGTCACAGATACGCAGTATTTT. This translates into CASTPGQLVTDTQYF. Looking up the rest from reference TRBV28 and TRBJ2-3 gives the full variable domain: DVKVTQSSRYLVKRTGEKVFLECVQDMDHENMFWYRQDPGLGLRLIYFSYDVKMKEKGDIPEGYSVSREKKERFSLILESASTNQTSMYLCASTPGQLVTDTQYFGPGTRLTVL.

This clonotype was detected ten times or more. The chain has TRBV10-3 and TRBJ2-3; the match to TRBD2 covers 8 bases. V lost 3 bases and J lost 2; bases outside the gene matches: 7. This CDR3 comprises 16 residues. CDR1 is ENHRY and CDR2 is SYGVKD in the germline V gene. CDR3 protein: CAISEKLAGTTDTQYF. CDR3 in DNA: TGTGCCATCAGTGAAAAATTAGCGGGGACCACAGATACGCAGTATTTT.

This clonotype was observed a few times. V and J are TRBV20-1 and TRBJ2-3, with D maybe TRBD2 (7 bases). V lost 1 base to trimming and J lost 2 bases, with 19 bases between them. Germline loops: CDR1 DFQATT, CDR2 SNEGSKA (reference sequence). The CDR3 is made up of 17 amino acids. The CDR3 coding sequence is TGCAGTGCTAGAGTCATTGACGCGGGGGCCCCCACAGATACGCAGTATTTT. This encodes CSARVIDAGAPTDTQYF.

A remark on this clonotype: This sequence may be a read error, since a much larger clone differs from it by one base. The CDR3 spells CDSSYSPGGAYNEQFF. The CDR3 DNA reads TGTGACAGCAGTTACTCGCCCGGGGGGGCCTACAATGAGCAGTTCTTC. The rearrangement joins TRBV6-5 to TRBJ2-1, with 8 positions matching TRBD2. Germline V CDR1 and CDR2: MNHEY, SVGAGI. This CDR3 comprises 16 residues.